This TCR beta chain was captured by sequencing in a study of cytomegalovirus exposure and HLA in healthy donors (dated by TCRdb to the late 2010s). Notes on the research overall: An earlier analysis of approximately 600 of the donors reported roughly 300 Gb of sequence data and 100 million to 140 million unique TCR beta sequences from about 200 million T cells. An early release covering 550 to 700 HLA-typed donors comprised roughly 300 gigabases of sequencing data and around 86 million unique TCR sequences. Among the roughly 430 genotyped donors, around 81% belonged to the genetic ancestry cluster associated with self-reported Caucasian donors. The aim of the study was to test whether cataloging public T cell receptors could identify signatures of past pathogen exposure. The study profiled the T cell repertoires of hundreds of subjects by immunosequencing and related them to cytomegalovirus serostatus. In addition to the first cohort of 500 to 850 subjects, a separate validation cohort of approximately 110 different subjects was used. To predict cytomegalovirus infection status, the study brought together high-throughput TCR immunosequencing, statistical association of individual TCRs with disease status, and machine learning. A later analysis re-analyzed previously published TCR beta repertoires from approximately 700 donors and added high-resolution HLA genotyping to study TCR occurrence patterns. The later analysis used no new phenotypic data to find candidate immune exposures, relying instead on TCR beta sequences and their occurrence across donors. An earlier analysis of around 640 of the donors used high-throughput TCR beta sequencing to judge whether each TCR beta V gene segment behaved as functional or pseudogenic. Alongside the repertoire data, information on donor age, sex, ethnicity and CMV serostatus was compiled. A later genetic analysis used genome-wide SNP genotypes for 398 of the 666 donors, treating that subset as a discovery cohort. Every discovery cohort repertoire had been produced on one sequencing platform. Both class I and class II loci were covered by HLA typing, at four-digit resolution. Typing coverage varied by locus: roughly 629-640 donors for A, B, C, DRB1 and DQB1; 500 to 550 for DQA1; about 590 for DPA1; around 450 for DPB1. Four to six DR-DQ haplotypes were handled as single units for association and clustering because linkage in the cohort was strong. Across some 400 genotyped donors of the cohort, an average of approximately 240,000 unique TCR beta nucleotide sequences per donor were sequenced, and roughly 18% of those sequences were non-productive.

The cohort was made up of roughly 670 healthy bone marrow donors. All cohort members were sampled while nominally healthy, although unrecorded immune exposures were likely present. The donor was CMV seronegative and was included in the group of about 400 seronegative cohort members. A peripheral blood sample was collected from each donor, and TCR beta sequencing was performed on peripheral blood mononuclear cells. Genomic DNA extraction from the blood cell samples was performed with the Qiagen DNeasy Blood Extraction Kit. Broader findings and caveats from the paper: The sequencing pipeline was judged likely to have produced a cluster of highly shared sequence variants as a technical artifact. According to a later genetic analysis, donors in an Asian-associated ancestry cluster had fewer N-insertions in productive TCRs than the roughly 700-donor mean. Presence/absence analyses assumed roughly uniform sequencing depth across donors, an assumption that may not hold. Compared with equally common non-associated chains, HLA-associated TCR beta chains in a later analysis were more clonally expanded and had lower generation probabilities. According to a later analysis, parvovirus B19, influenza, CMV and Epstein-Barr virus appeared linked to several top co-occurrence clusters. Only TCR beta chains were sequenced in this cohort, and the absence of alpha or paired-chain data limited detectable features. According to a later analysis, TCR association rates differed among HLA loci, with DRB1 alleles showing the most associated TCRs and HLA-C alleles showing the fewest. A total of 164 TCR beta chains were listed by the study as associated with cytomegalovirus. Three of the identified cytomegalovirus-associated TCR beta chains were confirmed in vitro to be specific for cytomegalovirus antigens. Correlated functional status among segregating V segments might reflect linkage disequilibrium, but an unknown experimental factor could not be ruled out. In a later genetic analysis, a missense DCLRE1C variant was associated with V-gene and J-gene trimming of TCR beta chains, and the association was replicated in an independent cohort. For the cohort, immune exposure information was limited to CMV serostatus. Cytomegalovirus status was reported to be diagnosed by the classifier with high specificity and sensitivity in both the original and validation cohorts. According to the authors, the approach could potentially be generalized to other disease states and immunological phenotypes. An earlier analysis of approximately 500 of the donors showed that most TCR beta V segments appeared in productive rearrangements either about 87% or about 30% of the time, which broadly matched IMGT annotations. Because HLA typing was unavailable for some donors at each locus, only the typed subset was used in association tests. Because the 87-base-pair reads could not distinguish some IMGT-functional V segments, including TRBV6-2 and TRBV6-3, those segments were excluded. Specific HLA alleles were associated with about 17,000 TCR beta sequences at a false discovery rate of 0.05 in a later analysis. Assigning TCR associations to individual alleles was difficult when HLA alleles, especially DR and DQ, strongly co-occurred. A later analysis found that most CMV-associated TCR beta chains appeared HLA-restricted, with HLA associations seemingly driven largely by CMV exposure. A further reported finding was that TCR beta sequences accurately predicted the HLA-A and HLA-B alleles for most subjects in the first cohort. While some public TCRs were present in many individuals, most TCR sequences turned up only very rarely across donors. The earlier analysis of almost 600 of the donors excluded roughly 17 rarely observed V segments, including chromosome 9 orphons, because counts were too low.

Turning to this clone: No cognate antigen has been identified for it.

Library preparation employed the immunoSEQ multiplex PCR assay. The multiplex PCR relied on a mix of 60 forward primers for TCR Vbeta segments and 13 reverse primers for TCR Jbeta segments. A multiplex PCR assay on genomic DNA amplified the CDR3 region of rearranged TCR beta genes. On the Illumina HiSeq System, the amplified TCR beta libraries were sequenced as 87-base-pair reads. From the authors' description of their analysis: A later analysis tallied some 79 million unique TCR beta chains across the 666 repertoires, and some 12 million of those chains were shared by two or more donors. To remove PCR and sequencing errors, raw reads were error-corrected and collapsed into unique sequences using a nearest-neighbor algorithm that merged closely related sequences. To assign V, D and J gene segments, CDR3 sequences were aligned to IMGT reference sequences. For a sequence to be retained, at least a six-nucleotide match to both a V gene segment and a J gene segment was required. Rearrangements were called productive when the CDR3 lacked stop codons and stayed in frame with V and J; all others were non-productive. Following IMGT convention, CDR3 was defined as the stretch from the second conserved V-encoded cysteine to the conserved J-encoded phenylalanine. In an earlier analysis of more than 550 of the donors, sequences lacking an unambiguous match to a single V gene segment were excluded. An earlier analysis of several hundred of the donors called V segments functional above 56.7% productive rearrangements and segregating when the between-donor standard deviation exceeded 5%. A statistical classification framework was built for diagnosing cytomegalovirus status from the catalog of TCR beta chain sequences. In a later analysis, V and J genes were assigned by comparing TCR nucleotide sequences against IMGT/GENE-DB human TR gene sequences. Using the TCRdist pipeline, a later analysis assigned CDR3 sequences along with most-parsimonious VDJ recombination scenarios. In a later analysis, each TCR beta chain was defined by its CDR3 amino acid sequence together with its V-gene family, and reads lacking a unique V-gene family were excluded. In a later analysis, 450 to 600 highly shared, low-generation-probability nucleotide sequences were removed to address suspected cross-contamination and a sequencing artifact. In a later analysis, a clonal expansion index was calculated for each public chain from normalized within-repertoire ranks of inferred template counts. Generation probabilities in a later analysis came from a VDJ recombination model fitted to out-of-frame rearrangements, and those results were checked against IGoR. In a later analysis, hypergeometric tests were used to score TCR-TCR, TCR-HLA and TCR-CMV co-occurrence, with a repertoire-size bias correction applied to TCR pairs. In a later analysis, false discovery rates were estimated by permuting HLA or CMV assignments 20 times. A later analysis grouped co-occurring TCRs with DBSCAN, adding TCRdist sequence similarity when clustering within HLA-allele-positive subsets. Repertoires with fewer than 30,000 or more than 120,000 public chains, plus five repertoires with anomalous nucleotide sharing, were excluded from co-occurrence clustering. TCRdb holds this immuneACCESS table with in-frame rearrangements only. Some clones are missing; in checked studies, unresolved V genes explain under half, and the rest has no known cause. The V and J calls and the clone size are those of that table, but D and trimming were determined from the DNA. The sample table includes 40,000 or so clones. The ten largest clones capture around 3.8% of the sample.

V ends up 6 bases short and J 8 bases short, with an unmatched junction base count of 3. Taken from the germline V gene, the CDR1 and CDR2 loops are MDHEN and SYDVKM. From the cysteine through the phenylalanine, the CDR3 covers 13 amino acids. Only the CDR3 portion is preserved as DNA: 39 bases, with reading frame beginning at the first base. Recombination connected TRBV28 to TRBJ1-4, with 10 central nucleotides matching TRBD1. Sample: PBMCs. The TCR originated in a male donor in good health and CMV-seronegative. The CDR3 reads CASRDRGKEKLFF. The DNA sequence is TGTGCCAGCAGGGACAGGGGGAAGGAAAAACTGTTTTTT.